This T cell receptor beta chain is drawn from a study of T-cell reconstitution after alpha-beta-depleted transplantation in children. A word on this clonotype: A much larger clone differs from this one at a single base, so this may be a read error.

Trimming removed 2 bases at V and 2 bases at J, with 10 bases between. This CDR3 region has 14 residues. Germline V CDR1 and CDR2: MNHEY, SVGAGI. Molecular barcoding with unique molecular identifiers was used for the TCRbeta library. TCRdb re-called the PCR reads with MiXCR, one entry per CDR3 protein. The sample holds 240,000 or so distinct CDR3 sequences, 8.2% seen once. The chain joins TRBV6-5 to TRBJ2-7; TRBD1 or TRBD2 may be the D gene (5 bases each). This TCR was recovered from a male patient between 10 and 17 years old who had a stem cell transplant for acute lymphoblastic leukemia, so the T cells may come from the graft donor. Source: PBMCs, mostly from graft donor cells, taken 180 days after TCRalphabeta/CD19-depleted stem cell transplant. The CDR3 DNA sequence: TGTGCCAGCAGTTACGGGACGGCCCCCTACGAGCAGTACTTC. It translates to CASSYGTAPYEQYF.